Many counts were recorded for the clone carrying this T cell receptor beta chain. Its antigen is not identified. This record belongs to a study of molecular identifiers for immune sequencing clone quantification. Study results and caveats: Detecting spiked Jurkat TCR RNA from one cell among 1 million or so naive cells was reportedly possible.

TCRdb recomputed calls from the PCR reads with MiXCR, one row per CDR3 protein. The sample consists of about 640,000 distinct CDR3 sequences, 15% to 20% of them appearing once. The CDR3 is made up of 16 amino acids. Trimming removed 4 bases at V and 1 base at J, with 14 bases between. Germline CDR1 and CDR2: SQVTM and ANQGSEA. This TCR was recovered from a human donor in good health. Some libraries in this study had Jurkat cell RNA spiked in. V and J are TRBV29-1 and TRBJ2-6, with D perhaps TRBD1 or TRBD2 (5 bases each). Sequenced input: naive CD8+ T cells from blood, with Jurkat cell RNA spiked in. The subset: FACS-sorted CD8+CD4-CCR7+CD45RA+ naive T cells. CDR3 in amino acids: CSVAGFRESGANVLTF. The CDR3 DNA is TGCAGCGTTGCGGGATTCAGGGAATCTGGGGCCAACGTCCTGACTTTC. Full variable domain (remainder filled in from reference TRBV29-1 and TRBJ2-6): SAVISQKPSRDICQRGTSLTIQCQVDSQVTMMFWYRQQPGQSLTLIATANQGSEATYESGFVIDKFPISRPNLTFSTLTVSNMSPEDSSIYLCSVAGFRESGANVLTFGAGSRLTVL.